One and the same sample provided the 3 T cell receptor beta chains below, sequenced in a study of CD8 T cells in Susac syndrome. RNA totalling roughly 0.45 to 1 ug underwent reverse transcription with random hexamers. TCRdb reprocessed the immunoSEQ multiplex PCR reads via MiXCR and lists one record per CDR3 protein. The table includes roughly 130,000 distinct CDR3 sequences, roughly 94% detected once. The sample was CD4+ T cells from PBMCs. Receptors originate from a human donor with multiple sclerosis.

J is TRBJ2-1 and V is TRBV9, with 11 bases lining up with TRBD2. The CDR3 contains 15 residues. Per germline, CDR1 SGDLS and CDR2 YYNGEE. With V trimmed by 0 bases and J by 8 bases, 4 bases remained unmatched. CDR3 in DNA: TGTGCCAGCAGCGTAGCGACTAGCGGGGACTATGAGCAGTTCTTC. The encoded protein is CASSVATSGDYEQFF.

This sequence joins TRBV29-1 and TRBJ1-4; D is undetermined. This CDR3 comprises 13 residues. V was cut by 4 bases and J by 3 bases, with 9 bases left in between. From germline, CDR1 is SQVTM and CDR2 ANQGSEA. The CDR3 sequence is CSVGTTSNEKLFF. The CDR3 DNA reads as TGCAGCGTTGGGACCACGTCTAATGAAAAACTGTTTTTT. The variable domain in full, completed from reference TRBV29-1 and TRBJ1-4, reads SAVISQKPSRDICQRGTSLTIQCQVDSQVTMMFWYRQQPGQSLTLIATANQGSEATYESGFVIDKFPISRPNLTFSTLTVSNMSPEDSSIYLCSVGTTSNEKLFFGSGTQLSVL.

V and J are TRBV20-1 and TRBJ1-5; D not certain. V shed 3 bases and J shed 5 bases, with 11 bases lying between them. This CDR3 is 13 amino acids long. CDR1 is DFQATT, CDR2 SNEGSKA, per germline (reference sequence). CDR3 protein: CSARKETYQPQHF. The DNA for the CDR3 is TGCAGTGCTAGGAAGGAGACTTATCAGCCCCAGCATTTT.